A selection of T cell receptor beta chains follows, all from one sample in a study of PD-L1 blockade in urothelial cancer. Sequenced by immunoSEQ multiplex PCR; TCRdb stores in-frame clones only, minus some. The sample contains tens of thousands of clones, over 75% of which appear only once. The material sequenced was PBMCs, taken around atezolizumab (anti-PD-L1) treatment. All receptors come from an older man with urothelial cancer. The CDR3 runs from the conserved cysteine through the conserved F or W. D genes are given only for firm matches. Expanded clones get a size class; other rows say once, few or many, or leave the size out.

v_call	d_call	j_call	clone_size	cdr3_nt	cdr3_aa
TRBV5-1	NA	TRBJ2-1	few	TGCGCCAGCAGCTTGGGTACTTCCCGGAATGAGCAGTTCTTC	CASSLGTSRNEQFF
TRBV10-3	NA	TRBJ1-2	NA	TGTGCCATCAGTGTAATAACAGGGAGAGTGGATGGCTACACCTTC	CAISVITGRVDGYTF
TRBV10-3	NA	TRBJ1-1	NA	TGTGCCATCAAGAACGACAGGAACACTGAAGCTTTCTTT	CAIKNDRNTEAFF
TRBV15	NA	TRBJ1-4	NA	TGTGCCACCAGTAAAATGGCGGCAACTAATGAAAAACTGTTTTTT	CATSKMAATNEKLFF
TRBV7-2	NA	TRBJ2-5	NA	TGTGCCAGCAGCTTAATGGGGGCGGAGACCCAGTACTTC	CASSLMGAETQYF
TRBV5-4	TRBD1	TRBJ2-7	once	TGTGCCAGCAGCTCGGTATCACAGGGGCACTACGAGCAGTACTTC	CASSSVSQGHYEQYF
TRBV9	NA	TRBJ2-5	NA	TGTGCCAGCAGCGTAGACCCGGGTATGGGGACCCAGTACTTC	CASSVDPGMGTQYF
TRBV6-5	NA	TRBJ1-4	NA	TGTGCCAGCAGTTACGACTTGAGCAGAAAACTGTTTTTT	CASSYDLSRKLFF
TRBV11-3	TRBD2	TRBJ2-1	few	TGTGCCAGCAGCGCCTCCGGGACTAGCGATGAGCAGTTCTTC	CASSASGTSDEQFF
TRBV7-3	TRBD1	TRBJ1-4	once	TGTGCCAGCAGCCGCGGACAGGGGGAAAAACTGTTTTTT	CASSRGQGEKLFF
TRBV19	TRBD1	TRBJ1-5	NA	TGTGCCAGTAGTATCGCCAGGGGGCAAAATCAGCCCCAGCATTTT	CASSIARGQNQPQHF
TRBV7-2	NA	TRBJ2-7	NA	TGTGCCAGCAGCTTAGGAAGGCCTGGAGGCGAGCAGTACTTC	CASSLGRPGGEQYF
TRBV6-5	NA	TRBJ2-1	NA	TGTGCCAGCAGGGGGGGGCAGCGCCCCTACAATGAGCAGTTCTTC	CASRGGQRPYNEQFF
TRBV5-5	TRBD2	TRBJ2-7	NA	TGTGCCAGCAGCTTGGCTACTAGCGGGGGTTTAAGGCGAGCGGAGCAGTACTTC	CASSLATSGGLRRAEQYF